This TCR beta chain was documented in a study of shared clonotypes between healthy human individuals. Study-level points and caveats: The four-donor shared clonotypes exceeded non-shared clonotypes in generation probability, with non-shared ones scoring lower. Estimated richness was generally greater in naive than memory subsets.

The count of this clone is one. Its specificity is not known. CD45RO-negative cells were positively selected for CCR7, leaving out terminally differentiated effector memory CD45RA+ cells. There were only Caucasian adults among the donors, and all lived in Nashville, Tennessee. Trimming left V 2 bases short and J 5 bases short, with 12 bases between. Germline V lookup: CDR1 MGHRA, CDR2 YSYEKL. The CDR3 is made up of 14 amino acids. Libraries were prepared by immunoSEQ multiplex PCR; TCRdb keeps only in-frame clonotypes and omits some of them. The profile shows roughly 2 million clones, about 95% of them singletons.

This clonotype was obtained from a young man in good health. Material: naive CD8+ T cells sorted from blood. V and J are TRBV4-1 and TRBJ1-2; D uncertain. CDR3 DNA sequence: TGCGCCAGCAGCCAACCGGAACAGTTTTATGGCTACACCTTC. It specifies CASSQPEQFYGYTF.